The 10 T cell receptor beta chains presented below share a single source sample, sequenced in a study of blood T cell repertoires in COVID-19. Using immunoSEQ multiplex PCR, the repertoire was profiled, and TCRdb retains in-frame clones only, with some absent. The sample holds more than 200,000 clones, around 87% seen once. Sequencing was carried out using PBMCs or T cells enriched from blood (not recorded which). The receptor source for this set is a woman aged 45-59 years who had recovered from COVID-19.

The chain is built from TRBV15 and TRBJ2-2, with TRBD2 matching over 11 bases. Losses at the gene ends were 7 bases for V and 4 bases for J; bases not matched to a gene: 11. The CDR3 is made up of 17 amino acids. CDR1 and CDR2 from the germline V gene are LNHNV and YYDKDF (reference sequence). CDR3 region: CATNPTSGMRGTGELFF. CDR3 DNA sequence: TGTGCCACCAACCCGACTAGCGGGATGCGTGGCACCGGGGAGCTGTTTTTT.

A word on this clone: The sample has other DNA sequences that encode this CDR3 too. The J gene is TRBJ1-2, the V gene TRBV2, with a possible D match to TRBD1 (5 bases). The CDR3 is 13 residues long. Looked up from germline, CDR1 is SNHLY and CDR2 is FYNNEI. Trimming took off 2 bases at V and 8 bases at J, with 12 bases between the two ends. The CDR3 here is CASSERGLGGYTF. The CDR3 coding sequence is TGTGCCAGCAGTGAAAGGGGATTGGGGGGCTACACCTTC. Filled out from reference TRBV2 and TRBJ1-2, the complete variable domain reads EPEVTQTPSHQVTQMGQEVILRCVPISNHLYFYWYRQILGQKVEFLVSFYNNEISEKSEIFDDQFSVERPDGSNFTLKIRSTKLEDSAMYFCASSERGLGGYTFGSGTRLTVV.

V is TRBV29-1 and J is TRBJ2-1, with a possible D match to TRBD2 (6 bases). The CDR3 has 14 amino acids. The germline V gene encodes CDR1 SQVTM and CDR2 ANQGSEA. V was clipped by 4 bases and J by 2 bases, with 12 bases between them. CDR3 DNA: TGCAGCGTTGTGGAGGGAGAGGCCTACAATGAGCAGTTCTTC. Translating it yields CSVVEGEAYNEQFF.

This chain links TRBV10-1 with TRBJ2-1, with D possibly TRBD2 on 6 matching bases. The CDR3 runs to 15 residues. The germline V gene encodes CDR1 WNHNN and CDR2 SYGVQD (reference sequence). Trimming shortened V by 5 bases and J by 8 bases, and 19 bases separated the two germline ends. Here the CDR3 reads CASSTLDYAVYEQFF. The CDR3, as DNA: TGCGCCAGCAGTACCCTGGACTATGCAGTCTATGAGCAGTTCTTC.

J is TRBJ1-1 and V is TRBV5-1; no clear D gene. This CDR3 has 13 residues. Trimming cost V 6 bases and J 5 bases, with 14 bases left between them. CDR1 is SGHRS, CDR2 YFSETQ, per germline. The CDR3 nucleotides are TGCGCCAGCAAGGTGGGAGTTGGGACTGAAGCTTTCTTT. This codes for CASKVGVGTEAFF.

The chain joins TRBV28 to TRBJ1-2, with a tentative D call TRBD1 (6 bases). V was cut by 5 bases and J by 5 bases, with 9 bases left in between. Germline CDR1 and CDR2: MDHEN and SYDVKM. The CDR3 length is 12 residues. DNA of the CDR3: TGTGCCAGCAGTCGTCAGGGGTATGGCTACACCTTC. Its translation is CASSRQGYGYTF.

The V gene is TRBV4-2, the J gene TRBJ2-2; weak D call: TRBD2 (6 bases). V lost 0 bases and J lost 5, with 10 bases in between. Germline V gene sequence: CDR1 LGHNA, CDR2 YNFKEQ. The length of the CDR3 is 15 residues. The CDR3 DNA is TGTGCCAGCAGCCAAGAACGGGGGAGTACCGGGGAGCTGTTTTTT. The encoded protein is CASSQERGSTGELFF.

The chain has TRBV7-2 and TRBJ2-3, with unresolved D. This CDR3 has 15 residues. The V end lost 1 base, the J end lost 4 bases, and 12 bases lay between the germline ends. Germline values: CDR1 SGHTA, CDR2 FQGNSA. In nucleotides, the CDR3 is TGTGCCAGCAGCTTAGAGAGTAGGAGATCAGATACGCAGTATTTT. Translation: CASSLESRRSDTQYF.

The genes are TRBV20-1 and TRBJ2-7; 7 bases align to TRBD2. CDR3 length: 10 residues. CDR1 and CDR2 from the germline V gene are DFQATT and SNEGSKA (reference sequence). J lost 12 bases, V lost 4 bases, and 6 bases had no gene match. As DNA, the CDR3 is TGCAGTGCTACAAGCGGGATTGTGTACTTC. It yields the protein CSATSGIVYF.

This chain links TRBV28 with TRBJ1-5; D is unresolved. Germline CDR1 MDHEN, CDR2 SYDVKM. Trimming stripped 6 bases from V and 9 bases from J, with 15 bases between. This CDR3 spans 13 amino acids. The CDR3 DNA reads as TGTGCCAGCAGACCCGAGGGATTTTGGCCCCAGCATTTT. Residues: CASRPEGFWPQHF.